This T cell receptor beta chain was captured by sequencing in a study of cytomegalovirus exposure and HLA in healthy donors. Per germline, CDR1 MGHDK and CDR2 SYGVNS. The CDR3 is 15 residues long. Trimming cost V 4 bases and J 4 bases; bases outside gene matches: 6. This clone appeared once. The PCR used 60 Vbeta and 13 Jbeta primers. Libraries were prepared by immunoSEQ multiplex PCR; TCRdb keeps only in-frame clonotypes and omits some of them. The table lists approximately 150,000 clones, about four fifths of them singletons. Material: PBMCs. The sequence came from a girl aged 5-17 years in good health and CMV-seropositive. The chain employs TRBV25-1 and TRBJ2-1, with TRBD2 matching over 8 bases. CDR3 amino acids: CASSAQRGPYNEQFF. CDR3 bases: TGTGCCAGCAGTGCGCAGCGGGGGCCTTACAATGAGCAGTTCTTC.